Listed below are T cell receptor beta chains from one sample, sequenced in a study of cytotoxic CD8 clonotypes in ibrutinib-treated CLL. Some clones are missing from TCRdb's copy, which holds only in-frame ones; the method was immunoSEQ multiplex PCR. The sample carries around 200,000 clones, about 75% recorded once. Sequencing was performed on PBMCs, taken after 12 months of ibrutinib treatment. The receptor set was obtained from a human donor with chronic lymphocytic leukemia. Both conserved end residues are trimmed from each CDR3.

V gene	J gene	CDR3 protein
TRBV2	TRBJ1-5	ASSERGVDNQPQH
TRBV18	TRBJ2-7	ASSLGLTYEQY
TRBV18	TRBJ1-2	ASSTSEIYGYT
TRBV6-1	TRBJ1-5	ASNTGNRQPQH
TRBV2	TRBJ1-1	ASSDRGLRGEAF
TRBV4-1	TRBJ2-1	ASSHRDRVVDEQF
TRBV4-3	TRBJ2-7	ASSPPVQNYEQY
TRBV7-9	TRBJ1-1	ASSLATGTRAEAF
TRBV4-2	TRBJ1-5	ASSQVSGGFQPQH
TRBV11-3	TRBJ2-1	ASSRTGGRNEQF
TRBV5-1	TRBJ2-5	ASSLSPGLAGEETQY
TRBV7-2	TRBJ1-2	ASSLVARNGYT
TRBV27	TRBJ1-5	ASSFFSGQGIGQPQH
TRBV9	TRBJ1-2	ASSSGLGNYGYT
TRBV9	TRBJ2-2	ASSVGQGFTGELF
TRBV28	TRBJ2-7	ASSLRAYEQY
TRBV18	TRBJ1-2	ASSPDRNNYGYT
TRBV7-3	TRBJ1-3	ASSPSLDRSGNTIY
TRBV6-6	TRBJ1-2	ASSSTVPAGYT
TRBV28	TRBJ1-2	ASSQSGAHRDQGYT
TRBV5-3	TRBJ1-5	ARSPRQAKSNQPQH
TRBV7-2	TRBJ1-5	ASTLGQNQPQH
TRBV4-1	TRBJ1-6	ASSRGTGDNSPLH
TRBV6-5	TRBJ2-2	ASSYSVGVRTGELF
TRBV21-1	TRBJ2-7	ASSKGDGGPYEQY
TRBV19	TRBJ1-2	ASKEAGGYYGYT